Listed below are T cell receptor beta chains from one sample, sequenced in a study of shared clonotypes between healthy human individuals. Profiling relied on immunoSEQ multiplex PCR, and the TCRdb table lists in-frame clones only, not all of them. The sample has about 1,900,000 clones; roughly 94% are singletons. Material: naive CD8+ T cells sorted from blood. Every receptor here comes from a man aged 18 to 30 in good health. CDR3s include the opening cysteine and the closing phenylalanine or tryptophan. Each record gives: CDR3 length, V gene, clone size, J gene, CDR3 protein. Only part of the rows carry a size: once, few, many, or a class if the clone is expanded.

len: 14; v_gene: TRBV2; abundance: .; j_gene: TRBJ2-5; CDR3aa: CASSAGSSQETQYF
len: 17; v_gene: TRBV9; abundance: .; j_gene: TRBJ2-7; CDR3aa: CASSVGPTSGGTYEQYF
len: 16; v_gene: TRBV4-1; abundance: .; j_gene: TRBJ2-7; CDR3aa: CASSQEGTGSSYEQYF
len: 15; v_gene: TRBV11-2; abundance: .; j_gene: TRBJ1-1; CDR3aa: CASSLDRAANTEAFF
len: 13; v_gene: TRBV11-2; abundance: .; j_gene: TRBJ2-1; CDR3aa: CASSLFYQGEQFF
len: 13; v_gene: TRBV5-1; abundance: once; j_gene: TRBJ1-1; CDR3aa: CASRQTPNTEAFF
len: 13; v_gene: TRBV19; abundance: .; j_gene: TRBJ2-7; CDR3aa: CASSQDSGYEQYF
len: 14; v_gene: TRBV27; abundance: .; j_gene: TRBJ2-7; CDR3aa: CASSTVAGGYEQYF
len: 16; v_gene: TRBV7-2; abundance: once; j_gene: TRBJ2-7; CDR3aa: CASSLAGQGAVYEQYF
len: 14; v_gene: TRBV19; abundance: .; j_gene: TRBJ2-7; CDR3aa: CASRGDRDRHEQYF
len: 16; v_gene: TRBV6-5; abundance: .; j_gene: TRBJ1-4; CDR3aa: CASSYSTGGINEKLFF
len: 13; v_gene: TRBV7-2; abundance: .; j_gene: TRBJ2-2; CDR3aa: CASSLVLGGELFF
len: 15; v_gene: TRBV27; abundance: once; j_gene: TRBJ2-7; CDR3aa: CASSVLDRWSYEQYF
len: 15; v_gene: TRBV7-2; abundance: .; j_gene: TRBJ1-1; CDR3aa: CASSLKWTDSSEAFF
len: 13; v_gene: TRBV5-4; abundance: few; j_gene: TRBJ1-1; CDR3aa: CASSPPDPTEAFF
len: 14; v_gene: TRBV18; abundance: .; j_gene: TRBJ1-1; CDR3aa: CASSPGGVGTEAFF
len: 14; v_gene: TRBV2; abundance: .; j_gene: TRBJ2-7; CDR3aa: CASLENSIVYEQYF
len: 14; v_gene: TRBV6-1; abundance: .; j_gene: TRBJ2-7; CDR3aa: CASRDRGKTYEQYF
len: 17; v_gene: TRBV11-1; abundance: .; j_gene: TRBJ1-2; CDR3aa: CASSFFSDRSNGYGYTF
len: 14; v_gene: TRBV6-6; abundance: .; j_gene: TRBJ1-5; CDR3aa: CASIGGDSNQPQHF
len: 12; v_gene: TRBV5-8; abundance: once; j_gene: TRBJ2-7; CDR3aa: CASIAADYEQYF
len: 17; v_gene: TRBV27; abundance: .; j_gene: TRBJ2-1; CDR3aa: CASSLLSVAGGLNEQFF
len: 15; v_gene: TRBV29-1; abundance: .; j_gene: TRBJ1-3; CDR3aa: CSVQGDSSSGNTIYF
len: 16; v_gene: TRBV13; abundance: .; j_gene: TRBJ2-7; CDR3aa: CASSSATGFSHYEQYF
len: 15; v_gene: TRBV14; abundance: .; j_gene: TRBJ1-2; CDR3aa: CASSQGPGVGYGYTF